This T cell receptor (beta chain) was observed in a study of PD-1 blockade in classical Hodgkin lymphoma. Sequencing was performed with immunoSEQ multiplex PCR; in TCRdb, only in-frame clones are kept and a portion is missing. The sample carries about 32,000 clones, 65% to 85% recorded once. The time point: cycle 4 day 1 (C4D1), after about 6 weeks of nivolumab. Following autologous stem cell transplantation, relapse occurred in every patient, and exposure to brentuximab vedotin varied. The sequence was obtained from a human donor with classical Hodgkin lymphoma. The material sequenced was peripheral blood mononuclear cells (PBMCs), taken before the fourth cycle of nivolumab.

As DNA, the CDR3 is TGTGCCAGCAGCGTAGGACTAGCGGTCGCGAGGGGCACAGATACGCAGTATTTT. Residues: CASSVGLAVARGTDTQYF. J is TRBJ2-3 and V is TRBV9; TRBD2 matches 9 bases. J gave up 1 base and V 0 bases, and 9 bases lay outside the gene matches. This CDR3 has 18 amino acids. The germline gives CDR1 SGDLS, CDR2 YYNGEE.